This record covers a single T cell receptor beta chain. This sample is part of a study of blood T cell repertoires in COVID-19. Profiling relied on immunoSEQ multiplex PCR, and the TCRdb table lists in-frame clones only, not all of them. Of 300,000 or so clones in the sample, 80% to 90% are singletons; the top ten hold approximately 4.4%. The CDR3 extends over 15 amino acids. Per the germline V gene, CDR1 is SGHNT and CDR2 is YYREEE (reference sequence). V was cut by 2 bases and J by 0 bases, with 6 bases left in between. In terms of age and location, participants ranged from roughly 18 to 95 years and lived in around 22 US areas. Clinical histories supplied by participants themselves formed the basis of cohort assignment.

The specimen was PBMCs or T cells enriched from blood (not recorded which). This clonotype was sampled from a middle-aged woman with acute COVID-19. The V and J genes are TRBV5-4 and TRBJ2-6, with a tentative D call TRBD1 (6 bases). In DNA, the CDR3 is TGTGCCAGCAGCTTACAGGGCTCTGGGGCCAACGTCCTGACTTTC. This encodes CASSLQGSGANVLTF.